This T cell receptor beta chain came from a study of T cells after yellow fever vaccination. Study results and caveats: The booster response re-showed most primary clones: more than 95% CD4, approximately 85% CD8.

As regards this clonotype: Antigen unknown. An end of the junction differs from the germline gene, which may be a read error.

CDR1 and CDR2 from the germline V gene are SGHRS and YFSETQ. The CDR3 sequence is 14 residues long. Universal primer sites and UMIs were introduced during 5'RACE template-switching synthesis of TCR cDNA. TCRdb redid the calling of the 5' RACE reads with MiXCR, one entry per CDR3 protein. The profile covers about 510,000 distinct CDR3 sequences, with roughly a fifth appearing a single time and about a sixth taken by the ten largest. The sequencing here drew on PBMCs, taken less than 25 days after the first yellow fever vaccination. This receptor was taken from a man between 18 and 35 years old who received the YFV17D yellow fever vaccine. The chain links TRBV5-1 to TRBJ2-1; TRBD2 matches 10 bases. CDR3 in DNA: TGCGCCAGCAGGGACCTAGCGGGGGCAAATGAGCAGCTCTTC. The encoded protein is CASRDLAGANEQLF. Variable domain in full (rest from reference TRBV5-1 and TRBJ2-1): KAGVTQTPRYLIKTRGQQVTLSCSPISGHRSVSWYQQTPGQGLQFLFEYFSETQRNKGNFPGRFSGRQFSNSRSEMNVSTLELGDSALYLCASRDLAGANEQLFGPGTRLTVL.